This TCR beta chain comes out of a study of blood T cell repertoires in COVID-19. Study-wide context: Samples came from the United States, Italy and Spain, spanning acute and convalescent COVID-19. Sources were T cells, B-cell-depleted T cells, or PBMCs; the material itself was cDNA or gDNA.

The trim removed 7 bases at V and 5 bases at J, leaving 4 bases unmatched. There are 13 residues in the CDR3. Germline loops: CDR1 SQVTM, CDR2 ANQGSEA. During active infection, Seattle patients enrolled and were then monitored through disease. In the source study's methods: The authors estimated nucleated cell counts from reference gene primer amplification. Data came from immunoSEQ multiplex PCR; TCRdb stores just in-frame clones and leaves some out. V, J and clone size are taken as reported in that table, and D and trimming were inferred from the DNA itself. The table records roughly 180,000 clones, 79% of them present only once.

The rearrangement joins TRBV29-1 to TRBJ2-1; TRBD2 matches 11 bases. The sequenced sample consisted of peripheral blood. The TCR originated in a woman aged 55-70 years with COVID-19, enrolled during active disease. For the CDR3, the DNA is TGCAGCGCCGGGACTAGCGGCCACAATGAGCAGTTCTTC. Protein sequence: CSAGTSGHNEQFF.